The 27 T cell receptor beta chains reported below all come from one sample, sequenced in a study of cytomegalovirus exposure and HLA in healthy donors. Primers for the PCR totalled 60 Vbeta and 13 Jbeta. Generated by immunoSEQ multiplex PCR, the TCRdb table keeps only in-frame clones and is missing some. Of roughly 230,000 clones listed, around 90% are singletons. The specimen was PBMCs. Receptor source: a girl aged 2-10 years in good health and CMV-seronegative.

The chain combines TRBV29-1 with TRBJ2-1; 7 positions match TRBD1. Germline V gene lookup returns CDR1 SQVTM and CDR2 ANQGSEA. J gave up 4 bases and V 6 bases, and 3 bases lay outside the gene matches. The CDR3 consists of 12 residues. CDR3 nucleotide sequence: TGCAGCGTGGGACAGCTTTACAATGAGCAGTTCTTC. It translates to CSVGQLYNEQFF.

J is TRBJ1-6 and V is TRBV19; D call uncertain. CDR3 length equals 14 residues. Looked up from germline, CDR1 is LNHDA and CDR2 is SQIVND (reference sequence). The V end was cut by 4 bases, the J end by 5 bases, with 9 bases between. DNA of the CDR3: TGTGCCAGTAGTAGGGCGGGCGATAATTCACCCCTCCACTTT. This sequence encodes CASSRAGDNSPLHF.

The chain links TRBV9 to TRBJ2-3, with 15 bases identical to TRBD2. Germline lookup yields CDR1 SGDLS and CDR2 YYNGEE. The CDR3 is 16 amino acids. With V trimmed by 4 bases and J by 4 bases, 4 bases remained unmatched. CDR3 in DNA: TGTGCCAGCAGCCTAGGACTAGCGGGGGGGCCAGATACGCAGTATTTT. Translated: CASSLGLAGGPDTQYF.

The chain uses TRBV4-2 and TRBJ2-1; the match to TRBD2 covers 10 bases. Trimming at V came to 3 bases and at J to 3 bases, leaving 5 bases not matched to a gene. This CDR3 comprises 16 residues. CDR1 and CDR2 (germline): LGHNA, YNFKEQ. DNA for the CDR3: TGTGCCAGCAGCCACCCTAGCGGGGGCCACTACAATGAGCAGTTCTTC. Translated, it gives CASSHPSGGHYNEQFF.

The rearrangement joins TRBV2 to TRBJ2-2; possible D gene TRBD1, 5 bases. The V gene's germline CDR1 is SNHLY and CDR2 FYNNEI. CDR3 size: 15 residues. Trimming cost V 8 bases and J 5 bases, with 18 bases left between them. The CDR3 spells CASFEDTTLTGELFF. The CDR3 coding sequence is TGTGCCAGCTTCGAGGACACAACATTGACCGGGGAGCTGTTTTTT.

V usage is TRBV5-1 and J usage is TRBJ2-3; D is unclear. Germline CDR1 reads SGHRS; CDR2 reads YFSETQ. The V end was cut by 0 bases, the J end by 3 bases, with 11 bases between. The CDR3 is 15 residues long. The CDR3 region is CASSLGLVGTDTQYF. CDR3 bases: TGCGCCAGCAGCTTGGGTCTAGTTGGTACAGATACGCAGTATTTT.

The rearrangement uses TRBV6-5 and TRBJ1-4; unclear D gene. Trimming left V 6 bases short and J 7 bases short, with 15 bases between. The CDR3 covers 14 residues. From germline, CDR1 is MNHEY and CDR2 SVGAGI. CDR3 sequence reads: CASSPMPQVEKLFF. DNA of the CDR3: TGTGCCAGCAGCCCCATGCCCCAGGTTGAAAAACTGTTTTTT.

The rearrangement uses TRBV5-4 and TRBJ2-7, with 12 nucleotides matching TRBD2. Germline-derived CDR1 and CDR2 are SGHNT and YYREEE (reference sequence). V was clipped by 4 bases and J by 4 bases; unmatched bases: 9. The CDR3 covers 16 residues. The CDR3 nucleotides are TGTGCCAGCAGCCAGGGGACTAGCGGGTTCAAGTACGAGCAGTACTTC. Protein: CASSQGTSGFKYEQYF.

The chain employs TRBV7-9 and TRBJ2-5; 7 bases fit TRBD1. With V trimmed by 6 bases and J by 1 base, 8 bases remained unmatched. The CDR3 contains 15 residues. The germline CDR1 and CDR2 sequences are SEHNR and FQNEAQ (reference sequence). CDR3 protein: CASSSNRDSQETQYF. For the CDR3, the DNA is TGTGCCAGCAGTTCAAACCGGGACAGCCAAGAGACCCAGTACTTC.

The CDR3 is CASSQTGANTGELFF. For the CDR3, the DNA is TGTGCCAGCAGCCAGACAGGGGCGAACACCGGGGAGCTGTTTTTT. The chain recombines TRBV13 with TRBJ2-2; 8 nucleotides line up with TRBD1. Germline trimming cut 5 bases from V and 0 bases from J; bases unmatched to any gene: 2. The CDR3 loop spans 15 amino acids. CDR1 and CDR2 (germline): PRHDT, FYEKMQ (reference sequence).

The chain recombines TRBV7-9 with TRBJ2-2, with D possibly TRBD1 on 5 matching bases. Trimming shortened V by 2 bases and J by 0 bases, and 13 bases separated the two germline ends. CDR1 and CDR2 from the germline V gene are SEHNR and FQNEAQ (reference sequence). CDR3 length: 17 residues. This chain's CDR3 is CASSLRQPFANTGELFF. In DNA, the CDR3 is TGTGCCAGCAGCTTAAGACAGCCCTTCGCGAACACCGGGGAGCTGTTTTTT.

This sequence joins TRBV4-2 and TRBJ2-7; 9 bases are shared with TRBD1. V trimming: 5 bases; J trimming: 5 bases; junction bases outside the gene matches: 7. The CDR3 has 14 residues. Germline V CDR1 and CDR2: LGHNA, YNFKEQ. This CDR3 reads CASSYDRGSDEQYF. The CDR3 coding sequence is TGTGCCAGCAGCTACGACAGGGGGTCGGACGAGCAGTACTTC.

The chain recombines TRBV9 with TRBJ2-5; TRBD1 agrees at 8 bases. Germline V gene sequence: CDR1 SGDLS, CDR2 YYNGEE. The CDR3 extends over 14 amino acids. The V gene end was trimmed by 1 base and the J gene end by 5 bases; junction bases not matched to a gene: 4. The CDR3 DNA sequence: TGTGCCAGCAGCGTACAAACAGGGGGGGAGACCCAGTACTTC. This codes for CASSVQTGGETQYF.

This clone was recorded only once. The chain couples TRBV6-1 to TRBJ1-6, with D tentatively TRBD1 (5 bases). The CDR3 covers 14 residues. Per the germline V gene, CDR1 is MNHNS and CDR2 is SASEGT. The ends were cut back, 3 bases at V and 9 bases at J, with 12 bases in the middle. The CDR3 sequence: CASSEGLLASPLHF. CDR3 sequence (DNA): TGTGCCAGCAGTGAGGGACTCCTAGCTTCACCCCTCCACTTT.

V gene TRBV6-1 combines with J gene TRBJ1-1; D is undetermined. V shed 7 bases and J shed 3 bases, with 18 bases lying between them. From germline, CDR1 is MNHNS and CDR2 SASEGT. The CDR3 runs to 15 residues. Here the CDR3 DNA reads TGTGCCAGCATCTTTCTCAAGGACTCCTACACTGAAGCTTTCTTT. Its protein product is CASIFLKDSYTEAFF.

This rearrangement joins TRBV15 to TRBJ2-1; 7 bases line up with TRBD2. Germline V gives CDR1 LNHNV, CDR2 YYDKDF (reference sequence). V lost 1 base to trimming and J lost 0 bases; unmatched junction nucleotides: 15. The CDR3 has 20 amino acids. The CDR3 bases are TGTGCCACCAGCAGAGTGGGCGGGAGAAACCATCACAGCTCCTACAATGAGCAGTTCTTC. Translating it yields CATSRVGGRNHHSSYNEQFF. Filled out from reference TRBV15 and TRBJ2-1, the complete variable domain reads DAMVIQNPRYQVTQFGKPVTLSCSQTLNHNVMYWYQQKSSQAPKLLFHYYDKDFNNEADTPDNFQSRRPNTSFCFLDIRSPGLGDTAMYLCATSRVGGRNHHSSYNEQFFGPGTRLTVL.

The chain carries TRBV11-2 and TRBJ1-1, with 7 bases aligning to TRBD1. V trimming: 1 base; J trimming: 2 bases; junction bases outside the gene matches: 4. This CDR3 spans 15 amino acids. Germline V gene data show CDR1 as SGHAT and CDR2 as FQNNGV. The CDR3 DNA sequence: TGTGCCAGCAGCTTAGGGCGGACAGGAAACACTGAAGCTTTCTTT. This encodes CASSLGRTGNTEAFF.

In this sample, this clone turned up once. V is TRBV19 and J is TRBJ1-1, with TRBD1 matching over 8 bases. The CDR3 runs 15 residues. J was trimmed by 2 bases and V by 3 bases; bases with no gene match: 5. Germline V gene sequence: CDR1 LNHDA, CDR2 SQIVND (reference sequence). The CDR3 protein is CASSMVQGANTEAFF. The CDR3 region has the DNA TGTGCCAGTAGTATGGTTCAGGGGGCAAACACTGAAGCTTTCTTT.

This rearrangement joins TRBV6-5 to TRBJ1-3; maybe TRBD1 (5 bases). The CDR3 covers 14 residues. Trimming pared 7 bases from V and 0 bases from J, leaving 10 bases between. CDR1 and CDR2 (germline): MNHEY, SVGAGI. The DNA for the CDR3 is TGTGCCAGCACCGGGACTGTCTCTGGAAACACCATATATTTT. Translation gives CASTGTVSGNTIYF.

As for this clone: The sample contains more than one DNA sequence encoding this CDR3. The chain's CDR3 is CASSLAGVYEQYF. CDR3 bases: TGTGCCAGCAGCTTGGCGGGAGTCTACGAGCAGTACTTC. The chain has TRBV5-5 and TRBJ2-7; possibly TRBD2 for D (6 bases). Germline-derived CDR1 and CDR2 are SGHKS and YYEKEE (reference sequence). This CDR3 comprises 13 residues. Deletions cut 0 bases from V and 3 bases from J, with 7 bases between.

This chain joins TRBV4-1 and TRBJ2-7; D may be TRBD2 (5 bases). The CDR3 is 13 residues long. Germline assignment: CDR1 MGHRA and CDR2 YSYEKL. The ends were cut back, 9 bases at V and 4 bases at J, with 16 bases in the middle. Here the CDR3 DNA reads TGCGCCAGATCTTGCCGGGGTAGGTACGAGCAGTACTTC. This encodes CARSCRGRYEQYF.

V is TRBV14 and J is TRBJ1-1, with 8 bases lining up with TRBD1. Germline-derived CDR1 and CDR2 are SGHDN and FVKESK. The J segment lost 0 bases and the V segment lost 4 bases, leaving 4 bases of the junction unmatched. The CDR3 runs 15 residues. The CDR3 region is CASSLRTGMNTEAFF. The CDR3 region has the DNA TGTGCCAGCAGCCTTAGGACAGGGATGAACACTGAAGCTTTCTTT.

This clone was counted a few times. The gene calls are TRBV30 and TRBJ1-6; D might be TRBD1 (6 bases). V lost 3 bases and J lost 10, with 16 bases in between. There are 14 residues in the CDR3. Germline loops: CDR1 GTSNPN, CDR2 SVGIG (reference sequence). DNA of the CDR3: TGTGCCTGGAGATTTACAGGGTGGTCCTCACCCCTCCACTTT. Amino acids: CAWRFTGWSSPLHF.

The rearrangement uses TRBV18 and TRBJ1-1; TRBD1 is a possible D gene (6 bases). CDR3 size: 13 residues. The V end lost 4 bases, the J end lost 7 bases, and 13 bases lay between the germline ends. Per germline, CDR1 KGHSH and CDR2 LQKENI. CDR3 protein: CASSLKATGEAFF. The CDR3 region has the DNA TGTGCCAGCTCACTAAAAGCGACAGGTGAAGCTTTCTTT.

V usage is TRBV29-1 and J usage is TRBJ2-3; 12 nucleotides line up with TRBD2. This CDR3 has 16 amino acids. Germline V gene lookup returns CDR1 SQVTM and CDR2 ANQGSEA. Losses at the gene ends were 1 base for V and 6 bases for J; bases not matched to a gene: 8. The CDR3 spells CSVEGPSGGARDTQYF. In nucleotides, the CDR3 is TGCAGCGTTGAAGGGCCTAGCGGGGGGGCCAGGGATACGCAGTATTTT.

The V call is TRBV13, the J call TRBJ2-5, with TRBD2 identical over 14 bases. J was trimmed by 2 bases and V by 4 bases; bases with no gene match: 3. The CDR3 runs to 16 residues. Per the germline V gene, CDR1 is PRHDT and CDR2 is FYEKMQ (reference sequence). In DNA, the CDR3 is TGTGCCAGCAGCTGGCGACTAGCGGGAGGGCAAGAGACCCAGTACTTC. Protein product: CASSWRLAGGQETQYF.

The chain couples TRBV27 to TRBJ2-7; 9 bases fit TRBD1. Germline-derived CDR1 and CDR2 are MNHEY and SMNVEV (reference sequence). With V trimmed by 6 bases and J by 4 bases, 10 bases remained unmatched. The CDR3 contains 15 residues. CDR3 in amino acids: CASSPGTGIAYEQYF. The CDR3 DNA follows: TGTGCCAGCAGCCCCGGGACAGGGATTGCTTACGAGCAGTACTTC.